The rows below give T cell receptor beta chains drawn from one sample of a study of response to subunit inactivated influenza vaccine. TCRdb itself ran the RT-PCR reads through MiXCR, one entry per CDR3 protein. The sample includes a few hundred thousand distinct CDR3 sequences, less than 25% of them seen just once. Here the sequenced sample was PBMCs from blood, taken 21 months after vaccination. These receptors originate from a man between 50 and 75 years old who received an inactivated influenza vaccine. Each CDR3 is given with its conserved first and last residue. The D gene is left open where the match is weak. Where a row states a size, it is once, few, many or the class of an expanded clone; other rows omit it.

clone_size	v_call	j_call	d_call	cdr3_nt	cdr3_aa
few	TRBV4-3	TRBJ1-4	.	TGCGCCAGCAGCCAAGGTCCAGGACAGTCAACTAATGAAAAACTGTTTTTT	CASSQGPGQSTNEKLFF
.	TRBV5-1	TRBJ2-1	TRBD2	TGCGCCAGCAGCTTTAGCGGGAGGATCAATGAGCAGTTCTTC	CASSFSGRINEQFF
few	TRBV20-1	TRBJ2-3	TRBD2	TGCAGTGCTCCGAGAGAGCGGGAGTTTGGAGATACGCAGTATTTT	CSAPREREFGDTQYF
few	TRBV20-1	TRBJ1-1	.	TGCAGTGCTAGGGTGGACACTGAAGCTTTCTTT	CSARVDTEAFF
.	TRBV5-6	TRBJ2-1	.	TGTGCCAGCAGCGTGGATCCGCCGGCTTACAATGAGCAGTTCTTC	CASSVDPPAYNEQFF
.	TRBV6-2/TRBV6-3	TRBJ2-2	.	TGTGCCAGCAGTTACATCAGGGCCGGGGAGCTGTTTTTT	CASSYIRAGELFF
.	TRBV20-1	TRBJ2-3	TRBD2	TGCAGTGCTAGAGGCCCTAGCGGGAGGGCTAAAGATACGCAGTATTTT	CSARGPSGRAKDTQYF
few	TRBV6-1	TRBJ2-3	.	TGTGCCAGCAGTGAAGGGGCCAGGCGCACAGATACGCAGTATTTT	CASSEGARRTDTQYF
.	TRBV7-2	TRBJ2-2	.	TGTGCCAGCAGCCTGACCCCCCGGGGCGGGGAGCTGTTTTTT	CASSLTPRGGELFF
.	TRBV28	TRBJ2-1	.	TGTGCCAGCAGTTTGGTGCTAGCAGTCATGGGGAATGAGCAGTTCTTC	CASSLVLAVMGNEQFF
few	TRBV29-1	TRBJ2-3	.	TGCAGCGTTGTCTCGGCGAACAGCACAGATACGCAGTATTTT	CSVVSANSTDTQYF
.	TRBV20-1	TRBJ1-2	TRBD1	TGCAGTGCTAAAAACCCCGGGACAGACCTTGGCGCCTACACCTTC	CSAKNPGTDLGAYTF
few	TRBV10-3	TRBJ2-7	.	TGTGCCATCAGTGGTAGTTCCGAGCAGTACTTC	CAISGSSEQYF